These T cell receptor beta chains were read from a single sample in a study of OX40 agonist ivuxolimab in advanced cancers. Here immunoSEQ multiplex PCR was the method, and the copy in TCRdb shows in-frame clones only, minus some. The data show tens of thousands of clones, 88% seen once. The input for sequencing was CD4+ or CD8+ T cells sorted from blood, taken in a trial of the OX40 agonist ivuxolimab. The receptors derive from an adult with an advanced solid tumor such as melanoma, head and neck, liver or kidney cancer. CDR3s include the opening cysteine and the closing phenylalanine or tryptophan. D genes are given only for firm matches. The listing skips clone size in some rows; elsewhere it reads once, few, many or a size class.

d_gene	v_gene	abundance	j_gene	CDR3aa	CDR3nt
TRBD1	TRBV10-2	once	TRBJ1-1	CASSDLTGLGTEAFF	TGCGCCAGCAGTGACCTGACAGGGCTGGGGACTGAAGCTTTCTTT
TRBD1	TRBV10-3	.	TRBJ2-2	CAISPGQANANTGELFF	TGTGCCATCAGCCCGGGACAGGCTAACGCGAACACCGGGGAGCTGTTTTTT
.	TRBV4-3	.	TRBJ1-2	CASSQEDSNYGYTF	TGCGCCAGCAGCCAAGAGGACAGTAACTATGGCTACACCTTC
.	TRBV25-1	few	TRBJ2-3	CASSERGTDTQYF	TGTGCCAGCAGTGAACGCGGGACAGATACGCAGTATTTT
.	TRBV7-9	.	TRBJ2-1	CASSLALDNEQFF	TGTGCCAGCAGCTTAGCGCTAGACAATGAGCAGTTCTTC
.	TRBV7-9	.	TRBJ2-7	CASSVQLGRDGSYEQYF	TGTGCCAGCAGCGTGCAGTTGGGCAGGGACGGCTCCTACGAGCAGTACTTC
.	TRBV6-6	once	TRBJ1-2	CASIQGNWNYGYTF	TGTGCCAGCATCCAGGGGAATTGGAACTATGGCTACACCTTC
TRBD1	TRBV6-5	.	TRBJ2-7	CASSPPTGRYEQYF	TGTGCCAGCAGTCCGCCGACAGGGCGCTACGAGCAGTACTTC
TRBD2	TRBV28	.	TRBJ2-1	CASRGLAGGPYNEQFF	TGTGCCAGCAGAGGACTAGCGGGGGGGCCCTACAATGAGCAGTTCTTC
.	TRBV7-9	.	TRBJ1-1	CASTPLPGAQTEAFF	TGTGCCAGCACCCCCTTGCCGGGGGCGCAAACTGAAGCTTTCTTT
TRBD1	TRBV19	.	TRBJ2-1	CASSSGTGLDEQFF	TGTGCCAGTAGTTCCGGGACAGGGCTCGATGAGCAGTTCTTC
.	TRBV7-3	.	TRBJ2-1	CASSPAASVSYNEQFF	TGTGCCAGCAGCCCGGCGGCTAGCGTCTCCTACAATGAGCAGTTCTTC
TRBD1	TRBV6-1	.	TRBJ2-7	CASSEQGANSYEQYF	TGTGCCAGCAGTGAACAGGGGGCGAACTCCTACGAGCAGTACTTC
TRBD1	TRBV7-9	.	TRBJ1-1	CASSQTGGMNTEAFF	TGTGCCAGCAGCCAGACAGGGGGGATGAACACTGAAGCTTTCTTT
.	TRBV7-8	.	TRBJ2-2	CASSFGGSGELFF	TGTGCCAGCAGCTTTGGGGGCTCCGGGGAGCTGTTTTTT
.	TRBV2	.	TRBJ2-3	CASEGGSDTQYF	TGTGCCAGCGAGGGGGGCTCGGATACGCAGTATTTT
.	TRBV28	once	TRBJ1-1	CASSFVEDTEAFF	TGTGCCAGCAGTTTTGTTGAAGACACTGAAGCTTTCTTT
.	TRBV15	.	TRBJ1-1	CATSSDWNTEAFF	TGTGCCACCAGCTCAGATTGGAACACTGAAGCTTTCTTT
.	TRBV11-2	.	TRBJ2-2	CASTAASTGELFF	TGTGCCAGCACCGCCGCCTCCACCGGGGAGCTGTTTTTT
.	TRBV4-3	.	TRBJ1-2	CASSLSRGAHYGYTF	TGCGCCAGCAGCCTCTCGAGAGGGGCCCACTATGGCTACACCTTC
TRBD2	TRBV7-9	.	TRBJ2-1	CASSGRGYSYNEQFF	TGTGCCAGCTCCGGGCGGGGGTATAGCTACAATGAGCAGTTCTTC
.	TRBV19	.	TRBJ2-5	CASSILGSQETQYF	TGTGCCAGTAGTATACTTGGTTCCCAAGAGACCCAGTACTTC
TRBD1	TRBV4-1	.	TRBJ2-1	CASSPLPGGSSSYNEQFF	TGCGCCAGCAGCCCACTTCCAGGGGGCTCGAGCTCCTACAATGAGCAGTTCTTC
.	TRBV28	.	TRBJ2-3	CASSLYLGDTQYF	TGTGCCAGCAGTTTATATCTGGGGGATACGCAGTATTTT
TRBD1	TRBV2	.	TRBJ2-3	CASSDGQGERDTQYF	TGTGCCAGCAGTGATGGACAGGGGGAAAGAGATACGCAGTATTTT
TRBD1	TRBV5-6	.	TRBJ1-2	CASSIPWGQGNYGYTF	TGTGCCAGCAGTATTCCTTGGGGACAGGGGAACTATGGCTACACCTTC
.	TRBV28	.	TRBJ2-4	CASSPGPKNIQYF	TGTGCCAGCAGTCCGGGACCTAAAAACATTCAGTACTTC
.	TRBV2	.	TRBJ2-1	CASSWGFSNEQFF	TGTGCCAGTAGTTGGGGGTTTTCCAATGAGCAGTTCTTC
TRBD1	TRBV14	.	TRBJ1-2	CASSPTGLPGYGYTF	TGTGCCAGCAGCCCGACAGGGCTACCGGGGTATGGCTACACCTTC
TRBD2	TRBV28	once	TRBJ2-3	CASSLIRGGRFGTDTQYF	TGTGCCAGCAGTTTGATACGGGGGGGCCGATTTGGCACAGATACGCAGTATTTT
.	TRBV19	.	TRBJ1-5	CASSIERGMQGNQPQHF	TGTGCCAGTAGTATAGAACGGGGTATGCAGGGGAATCAGCCCCAGCATTTT
.	TRBV2	.	TRBJ1-1	CASLGHMNTEAFF	TGTGCCAGCCTGGGACATATGAACACTGAAGCTTTCTTT
TRBD1	TRBV13	.	TRBJ2-7	CASSLRDRTYEQYF	TGTGCCAGCAGCTTAAGGGACAGGACCTACGAGCAGTACTTC